The 17 T cell receptor beta chains in this list originate from one sample, sequenced in a study of T-cell reconstitution after alpha-beta-depleted transplantation in children. Preparing the TCRbeta library involved the use of unique molecular identifiers. From the PCR reads, TCRdb called clonotypes with MiXCR, one entry per CDR3 protein. The profile shows hundreds of thousands of distinct CDR3 sequences, about an eighth of them singletons. The source was PBMCs from the stem cell graft donor, collected from the stem cell graft. These receptors originate from a human donor who donated a stem cell graft to a child with combined immunodeficiency.

This clonotype was seen at least ten times. This rearrangement joins TRBV29-1 to TRBJ2-7, with D possibly being TRBD1 (6 bases). The V gene's germline CDR1 is SQVTM and CDR2 ANQGSEA. Trimming took off 2 bases at V and 4 bases at J, with 21 bases between the two ends. The CDR3 is made up of 16 amino acids. The CDR3 loop reads CSVEKGSGTTIYEQYF. CDR3 sequence (DNA): TGCAGCGTTGAAAAGGGATCCGGGACAACCATTTACGAGCAGTACTTC.

V usage is TRBV20-1 and J usage is TRBJ2-5; 7 nucleotides line up with TRBD2. Trimming took 3 bases from V and 4 from J; bases not matched to a gene: 11. CDR1 is DFQATT and CDR2 is SNEGSKA in the germline V gene (reference sequence). The CDR3 spans 15 residues. In DNA, the CDR3 is TGCAGTGCTAGGGGGGAGGGAAGGAGGAGAGAGACCCAGTACTTC. Its protein product is CSARGEGRRRETQYF.

The J gene is TRBJ2-4, the V gene TRBV4-3; D is uncertain. This CDR3 is 12 amino acids long. Between the trimmed V and J ends, which lost 3 bases and 10 bases, there was a span of 10 bases. Per the germline V gene, CDR1 is LGHNA and CDR2 is YSLEER. CDR3 DNA: TGCGCCAGCAGCCACGATGACTTAATTCAGTACTTC. Translating it yields CASSHDDLIQYF.

This clonotype came up a few times. The chain combines TRBV12-3 or TRBV12-4 with TRBJ2-2; D is unclear. The CDR3 loop spans 11 amino acids. With 6 bases removed from V and 7 bases from J, the gap between germline ends came to 6 bases. The DNA of the CDR3 is TGTGCCAGCAGCAAGGTCGGGGAGCTGTTTTTT. This sequence encodes CASSKVGELFF.

This clonotype has more than one count but fewer than ten. This sequence joins TRBV20-1 and TRBJ2-2; D gene uncertain. The CDR3 consists of 16 residues. The ends were cut back, 0 bases at V and 3 bases at J, with 14 bases in the middle. Germline CDR1 DFQATT, CDR2 SNEGSKA (reference sequence). DNA for the CDR3: TGCAGTGCTAGAGATAGTTCTGCGGCTTACACCGGGGAGCTGTTTTTT. Its translation: CSARDSSAAYTGELFF.

This clonotype was detected ten times or more. The chain employs TRBV12-3 or TRBV12-4 and TRBJ1-6; D is uncertain. Trimming removed 1 base at V and 8 bases at J, with 9 bases between. The CDR3 loop spans 14 amino acids. The CDR3 region is CASSLEGPHSPLHF. In DNA form, the CDR3 reads TGTGCCAGCAGTTTAGAGGGTCCCCATTCACCCCTCCACTTT.

The CDR3 region has the DNA TGCAGTGCTAGAAGGAGCCAAGAGACCCAGTACTTC. Residues: CSARRSQETQYF. The chain uses TRBV20-1 and TRBJ2-5; D gene ambiguous. The CDR3 covers 12 residues. Germline CDR1 and CDR2: DFQATT and SNEGSKA (reference sequence). V shed 2 bases and J shed 1 base, with 5 bases lying between them.

This clonotype was counted many times. V gene TRBV20-1 combines with J gene TRBJ1-5; 10 nucleotides align to TRBD1. CDR1 is DFQATT and CDR2 is SNEGSKA in the germline V gene (reference sequence). The ends lost 1 base at V and 5 bases at J; junction bases unmatched: 2. The CDR3 loop spans 14 amino acids. CDR3 sequence reads: CSARVGTGDQPQHF. Here the CDR3 DNA reads TGCAGTGCTAGAGTTGGGACAGGGGATCAGCCCCAGCATTTT.

This sequence joins TRBV30 and TRBJ2-2; D may be TRBD2 (6 bases). The V end lost 0 bases, the J end lost 5 bases, and 10 bases lay between the germline ends. The CDR3 consists of 14 residues. CDR1 is GTSNPN and CDR2 is SVGIG in the germline V gene (reference sequence). The chain's CDR3 is CAWSVGLATGELFF. In nucleotides, the CDR3 is TGTGCCTGGAGTGTAGGGCTAGCGACCGGGGAGCTGTTTTTT. Complete variable domain (other parts from reference TRBV30 and TRBJ2-2): SQTIHQWPATLVQPVGSPLSLECTVEGTSNPNLYWYRQAAGRGLQLLFYSVGIGQISSEVPQNLSASRPQDRQFILSSKKLLLSDSGFYLCAWSVGLATGELFFGEGSRLTVL.

The chain couples TRBV21-1 to TRBJ1-1; TRBD1, the D gene given by the table, was not confirmed from the DNA. TRBV21-1 is shown as a pseudogene. The CDR3 is 15 residues long. The CDR3 spells CASSKIDREGTEAFF. The CDR3 DNA follows: TGTGCCAGCAGCAAAATAGACAGGGAGGGCACTGAAGCTTTCTTT.

This clonotype was observed at least ten times. The V and J genes are TRBV11-3 and TRBJ2-1; D possibly matches TRBD1 or TRBD2 (6 bases each). The CDR3 contains 16 residues. In germline, CDR1 is SGHNT, CDR2 YENEEA. With 5 bases removed from V and 3 bases from J, the gap between germline ends came to 17 bases. DNA for the CDR3: TGTGCCAGCAGCCGGAGGGGGGACTTACTCTACAATGAGCAGTTCTTC. This sequence encodes CASSRRGDLLYNEQFF.

This clonotype came up a few times. The rearrangement links TRBV19 to TRBJ2-1; no clear D gene. Trimming pared 6 bases from V and 2 bases from J, leaving 8 bases between. Germline V gene lookup returns CDR1 LNHDA and CDR2 SQIVND (reference sequence). The CDR3 sequence is 13 residues long. The CDR3 region has the DNA TGTGCCAGTAGGGGCGTAGCCTACAATGAGCAGTTCTTC. This translates into CASRGVAYNEQFF.

This clonotype was detected a few times. This chain connects TRBV10-2 to TRBJ1-5, with 7 positions matching TRBD1. Germline V gene sequence: CDR1 WSHSY, CDR2 SAAADI. The V segment lost 4 bases and the J segment 6 bases; nucleotides outside the gene matches: 6. CDR3 size: 14 residues. CDR3: CASSGQGESQPQHF. The CDR3 DNA sequence: TGCGCCAGCAGTGGGCAGGGGGAGAGTCAGCCCCAGCATTTT.

A few counts support this clonotype. The chain is built from TRBV6-2 or TRBV6-3 and TRBJ2-6, with 8 bases identical to TRBD1. This CDR3 comprises 20 residues. Germline V CDR1 and CDR2: MNHEY, SVGEGT. J was trimmed by 1 base and V by 2 bases; bases with no gene match: 13. The CDR3 reads CASSYDWQGAFMSGANVLTF. The CDR3 DNA is TGTGCCAGCAGTTACGACTGGCAGGGGGCCTTCATGTCTGGGGCCAACGTCCTGACTTTC.

This clonotype came up many times. The chain employs TRBV7-9 and TRBJ2-1; D may be TRBD2 (5 bases). Germline V gene sequence: CDR1 SEHNR, CDR2 FQNEAQ (reference sequence). This CDR3 has 14 amino acids. V lost 6 bases and J lost 8, with 17 bases in between. CDR3 nucleotide sequence: TGTGCCAGCAGTGGAGGACCGGGTTTGGATGAGCAGTTCTTC. It translates to CASSGGPGLDEQFF.

This clonotype appeared a few times. This chain uses TRBV12-3 or TRBV12-4 with TRBJ2-1; 9 bases map to TRBD1. There are 15 residues in the CDR3. V lost 6 bases and J lost 4; bases outside the gene matches: 7. The CDR3 sequence is CASREGQGPYNEQFF. The CDR3 DNA sequence: TGTGCCAGCAGGGAGGGACAGGGCCCTTACAATGAGCAGTTCTTC.

The table lists this clonotype with many counts. This chain links TRBV4-1 with TRBJ2-5, with D possibly TRBD1 on 7 matching bases. Between the trimmed V and J ends, which lost 4 bases and 2 bases, there was a span of 14 bases. There are 15 residues in the CDR3. Germline V gives CDR1 MGHRA, CDR2 YSYEKL. The CDR3, as DNA: TGCGCCAGCAGCCTGCGGGGACAGACTCAAGAGACCCAGTACTTC. The encoded protein is CASSLRGQTQETQYF.